The sequence of this T cell receptor (beta chain) was determined in a study of technical replicates of blood from several donors. Profiling relied on immunoSEQ multiplex PCR, and the TCRdb table lists in-frame clones only, not all of them. The sample lists 65,000 to 80,000 clones, 96% seen once, with approximately 0.3% in the top ten. Trimming removed 6 bases from V and 2 bases from J; junction bases left unmatched: 3. Per germline, CDR1 MNHEY and CDR2 SVGAGI. The CDR3 has 13 amino acids. The source is a human donor in good health. Specimen: T cells isolated from PBMCs. The chain is built from TRBV6-5 and TRBJ1-2, with 7 bases lining up with TRBD1. CDR3 in amino acids: CASRPGQNYGYTF. The CDR3 DNA reads as TGTGCCAGCAGGCCGGGACAGAACTATGGCTACACCTTC.